This TCR beta chain originates from a study of post-analysis software for immune sequencing data. Notes on the study in general: Five or six TRBV segments, TRBV5-6, TRBV5-1 and TRBV20-1 among them, were found more frequent in patients than controls.

Every TCR beta cDNA library bore unique molecular identifiers. When about 0.85 to 11 million T cells were used, they gave approximately 530,000 cDNA molecules. One entry per CDR3 protein results from TCRdb running MiXCR on the PCR reads. The data show roughly 570,000 distinct CDR3 sequences, under 40% seen once. Comment on this clonotype: Its antigen is unidentified.

Germline V gives CDR1 SGDLS, CDR2 YYNGEE. The CDR3 consists of 15 residues. V lost 7 bases and J lost 3; bases outside the gene matches: 5. The clonotype was recovered from a girl aged 2 to 17 with multiple sclerosis. The sequenced sample consisted of blood. V gene TRBV9 combines with J gene TRBJ2-2; the match to TRBD2 covers 11 bases. As DNA, the CDR3 is TGTGCCAGCGACCTAGCGGGGGGACACACCGGGGAGCTGTTTTTT. It specifies CASDLAGGHTGELFF.